Below, 19 T cell receptor beta chains from the same sample are listed, as sequenced in a study of cytomegalovirus exposure and HLA in healthy donors. Here immunoSEQ multiplex PCR was the method, and the copy in TCRdb shows in-frame clones only, minus some. The sample consists of roughly 120,000 clones, about 90% of them appearing once. The material sequenced was PBMCs. The receptors originated from a woman between 18 and 29 years old in good health and CMV-seronegative.

The chain combines TRBV6-6 with TRBJ1-1, with D perhaps TRBD1 (5 bases). With 2 bases removed from V and 8 bases from J, the gap between germline ends came to 21 bases. The germline V gene encodes CDR1 MNHNY and CDR2 SVGAGI (reference sequence). The CDR3 loop spans 16 amino acids. CDR3 bases: TGTGCCAGCAGTTACGGTGGCACGTCCCGCGGGGGGGAAGCTTTCTTT. Its translation is CASSYGGTSRGGEAFF.

The V gene is TRBV18, the J gene TRBJ1-2, with TRBD1 matching over 8 bases. Trimming took 4 bases from V and 9 from J; bases not matched to a gene: 4. There are 12 residues in the CDR3. Germline-derived CDR1 and CDR2 are KGHSH and LQKENI. CDR3 nucleotides: TGTGCCAGCTCACGTGACAGGGGTAGCTACACCTTC. Its translation is CASSRDRGSYTF. The variable domain in full, with the rest retrieved from reference TRBV18 and TRBJ1-2, is NAGVMQNPRHLVRRRGQEARLRCSPMKGHSHVYWYRQLPEEGLKFMVYLQKENIIDESGMPKERFSAEFPKEGPSILRIQQVVRGDSAAYFCASSRDRGSYTFGSGTRLTVV.

The gene calls are TRBV15 and TRBJ1-4, with D possibly matching TRBD1 (5 bases). Trimming left V 5 bases short and J 1 base short, with 14 bases between. In germline, CDR1 is LNHNV, CDR2 YYDKDF (reference sequence). This CDR3 comprises 16 residues. The CDR3 here is CATSGRVSETNEKLFF. The CDR3 DNA reads TGTGCCACCAGCGGCAGGGTATCGGAAACTAATGAAAAACTGTTTTTT.

The chain joins TRBV27 to TRBJ1-3, with D possibly being TRBD1 (5 bases). V dropped 2 bases and J dropped 7 bases, with 9 bases sitting between them. Per germline, CDR1 MNHEY and CDR2 SMNVEV (reference sequence). The CDR3 is 13 amino acids. The chain's CDR3 is CASSLSWGNTIYF. The DNA of the CDR3 is TGTGCCAGCAGTTTAAGTTGGGGCAACACCATATATTTT.

The V gene is TRBV4-3, the J gene TRBJ2-1; a weak D match, TRBD2 (7 bases). The V and J ends lost 0 bases and 3 bases respectively, with 18 bases between them. CDR1 is LGHNA and CDR2 is YSLEER in the germline V gene. The CDR3 covers 18 residues. CDR3 nucleotides: TGCGCCAGCAGCCAAGATGGAATTCGGGGGGCGATCTACAATGAGCAGTTCTTC. This translates into CASSQDGIRGAIYNEQFF.

The V and J genes are TRBV27 and TRBJ1-2, with 7 positions matching TRBD1. Germline V gene data show CDR1 as MNHEY and CDR2 as SMNVEV (reference sequence). The CDR3 length is 15 residues. The J segment lost 4 bases and the V segment lost 6 bases, leaving 11 bases of the junction unmatched. The CDR3 spells CASRSPDRPLYGYTF. Here the CDR3 DNA reads TGTGCCAGCAGATCCCCGGACAGGCCCCTCTATGGCTACACCTTC.

The chain joins TRBV27 to TRBJ2-1; D ambiguous. The CDR3 has 16 residues. The ends were cut back, 3 bases at V and 0 bases at J, with 12 bases in the middle. Germline lookup yields CDR1 MNHEY and CDR2 SMNVEV (reference sequence). CDR3 loop: CASSLEPLSSYNEQFF. In DNA form, the CDR3 reads TGTGCCAGCAGTTTGGAGCCCTTGAGCTCCTACAATGAGCAGTTCTTC.

The chain combines TRBV11-2 with TRBJ2-7; D gene unclear. The CDR3 length is 13 residues. Trimming cost V 1 base and J 5 bases, with 9 bases left between them. Germline-derived CDR1 and CDR2 are SGHAT and FQNNGV. In DNA form, the CDR3 reads TGTGCCAGCAGCTTAGTTCGAGAAAACGAGCAGTACTTC. As protein: CASSLVRENEQYF.

V usage is TRBV6-1 and J usage is TRBJ1-3; D call uncertain. V shed 2 bases and J shed 4 bases, with 12 bases lying between them. The CDR3 has 15 residues. The germline V gene has CDR1 MNHNS and CDR2 SASEGT. CDR3 DNA: TGTGCCAGCAGTGAAAGTCTCCAGTTAGGAAACACCATATATTTT. It translates to CASSESLQLGNTIYF.

The chain employs TRBV4-3 and TRBJ2-7; the match to TRBD2 covers 10 bases. Germline V gene sequence: CDR1 LGHNA, CDR2 YSLEER. V trimming: 1 base; J trimming: 6 bases; junction bases outside the gene matches: 6. The CDR3 runs to 15 residues. CDR3 loop: CASSQAAAGGAEQYF. Here the CDR3 DNA reads TGCGCCAGCAGCCAAGCAGCAGCGGGAGGGGCCGAGCAGTACTTC.

Here the CDR3 DNA reads TGCGCCAGCAGCTTGGTCTTCCCCTACGAGCAGTACTTC. Translated, it gives CASSLVFPYEQYF. The chain couples TRBV5-1 to TRBJ2-7, with D uncertain. CDR3 size: 13 residues. Per the germline V gene, CDR1 is SGHRS and CDR2 is YFSETQ. With 0 bases removed from V and 2 bases from J, the gap between germline ends came to 6 bases.

The chain combines TRBV9 with TRBJ2-1; D ambiguous. The V end lost 3 bases, the J end lost 9 bases, and 10 bases lay between the germline ends. This CDR3 contains 12 residues. Germline lookup yields CDR1 SGDLS and CDR2 YYNGEE. CDR3 DNA sequence: TGTGCCAGCAGCGCAAGACATTCTGAGCAGTTCTTC. It encodes CASSARHSEQFF.

J is TRBJ2-7 and V is TRBV7-9; TRBD2 agrees at 7 bases. With V trimmed by 4 bases and J by 3 bases, 9 bases remained unmatched. The CDR3 is 15 residues long. Germline CDR1 reads SEHNR; CDR2 reads FQNEAQ (reference sequence). Written as DNA, the CDR3 is TGTGCCAGCAGCTCGACGTGGGGAGGGGACTACGAGCAGTACTTC. Its protein product is CASSSTWGGDYEQYF. Combining the CDR3 with reference TRBV7-9 and TRBJ2-7 gives the whole variable domain DTGVSQNPRHKITKRGQNVTFRCDPISEHNRLYWYRQTLGQGPEFLTYFQNEAQLEKSRLLSDRFSAERPKGSFSTLEIQRTEQGDSAMYLCASSSTWGGDYEQYFGPGTRLTVT.

The gene calls are TRBV19 and TRBJ1-1; D not certain. V was shortened by 1 base and J by 0 bases, with 6 bases between the two germline ends. There are 14 residues in the CDR3. Per the germline V gene, CDR1 is LNHDA and CDR2 is SQIVND (reference sequence). The CDR3 DNA reads TGTGCCAGTAGTATAGGTCCCATGAACACTGAAGCTTTCTTT. It translates to CASSIGPMNTEAFF.

The V gene is TRBV27, the J gene TRBJ1-5; perhaps TRBD1 as D (6 bases). Trimming removed 5 bases from V and 9 bases from J, with 23 bases in between. The CDR3 is 16 amino acids. Germline V gene data show CDR1 as MNHEY and CDR2 as SMNVEV (reference sequence). The CDR3 sequence: CASSRSPNQGWMPQHF. CDR3 sequence (DNA): TGTGCCAGCAGTCGCAGTCCAAACCAGGGGTGGATGCCCCAGCATTTT.

The chain uses TRBV5-6 and TRBJ2-7, with D tentatively TRBD2 (5 bases). V was trimmed by 1 base and J by 2 bases, leaving 13 bases between them. CDR1 and CDR2 (germline): SGHDT, YYEEEE. The CDR3 totals 15 residues. The CDR3 DNA sequence: TGTGCCAGCAGCTTGTTTATCGGCGGGCCCTACGAGCAGTACTTC. It translates to CASSLFIGGPYEQYF.

This chain links TRBV7-8 with TRBJ2-5, with D possibly matching TRBD1 (6 bases). CDR3 length equals 14 residues. From germline, CDR1 is SGHVS and CDR2 FQNEAQ. The V end was cut by 5 bases, the J end by 0 bases, with 10 bases between. CDR3 in DNA: TGTGCCAGCAGCCGAGACAGGAACCAAGAGACCCAGTACTTC. It yields the protein CASSRDRNQETQYF.

The V and J genes are TRBV4-1 and TRBJ2-7; 10 bases line up with TRBD2. The CDR3 has 16 amino acids. Looked up from germline, CDR1 is MGHRA and CDR2 is YSYEKL. The trim removed 1 base at V and 2 bases at J, leaving 5 bases unmatched. The CDR3 DNA is TGCGCCAGCAGCCAAGGGGCTAGCGGGAGCGCCTACGAGCAGTACTTC. This codes for CASSQGASGSAYEQYF.

V usage is TRBV18 and J usage is TRBJ1-3; the D is unclear. Trimming stripped 2 bases from V and 0 bases from J, with 8 bases between. The CDR3 sequence is 15 residues long. Germline CDR1 reads KGHSH; CDR2 reads LQKENI. CDR3 protein: CASSPGQTSGNTIYF. The CDR3 region has the DNA TGTGCCAGCTCACCAGGGCAGACCTCTGGAAACACCATATATTTT.